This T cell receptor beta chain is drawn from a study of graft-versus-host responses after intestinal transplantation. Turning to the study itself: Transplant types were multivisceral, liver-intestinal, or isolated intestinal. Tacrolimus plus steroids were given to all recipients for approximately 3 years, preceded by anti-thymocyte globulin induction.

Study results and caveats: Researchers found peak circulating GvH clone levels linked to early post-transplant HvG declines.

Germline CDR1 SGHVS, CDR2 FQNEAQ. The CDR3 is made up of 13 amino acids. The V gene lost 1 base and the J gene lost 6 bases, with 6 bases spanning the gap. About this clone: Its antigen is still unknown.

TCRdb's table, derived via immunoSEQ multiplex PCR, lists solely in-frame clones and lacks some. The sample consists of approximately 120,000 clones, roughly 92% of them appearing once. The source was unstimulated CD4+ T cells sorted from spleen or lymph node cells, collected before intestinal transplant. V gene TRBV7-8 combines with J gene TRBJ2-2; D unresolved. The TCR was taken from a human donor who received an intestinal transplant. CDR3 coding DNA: TGTGCCAGCAGCTTAGGCATCCCCGGGGAGCTGTTTTTT. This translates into CASSLGIPGELFF.